This TCR beta chain was observed in a study of PD-L1 blockade in urothelial cancer (dated by TCRdb to about 2017). Regarding the study in general: All patients started therapy around 2014 and received atezolizumab 1,200 mg intravenously every 3 weeks. About 90% of the roughly 29 patients were identified as males with urothelial cancer of bladder origin, and a prior smoking history was reported by 18 of 29 patients. An ECOG performance status of 0 or 1 was recorded for the patients, and 0 to 3 prior chemotherapy regimens had been received by the patients. Blood samples were analyzed at two time points: 3 weeks after treatment start (second dose) and 6 weeks after treatment start. Blood samples gave median yields of approximately 130,000 T cells and tens of thousands of unique TCRs, along with a median clonality of approximately 0.08. The study, an exploratory multi-omic analysis, examined somatic, immune and clinical correlates of response to PD-L1 blockade with atezolizumab in urothelial cancer. TCR sequencing covered pretreatment tumor samples and matched, serially collected peripheral blood taken before and after atezolizumab treatment. Progression-free survival longer than 6 months counted as durable clinical benefit, and TCR features were additionally tested against both progression-free and overall survival. Whole exome sequencing and RNA sequencing of pretreatment tumors were performed alongside TCR sequencing in the same patients. Durable clinical benefit was achieved by nine patients but not by the remaining 20. Some 30 patients had pretreatment blood TCR-seq, about 25 had at least one posttreatment blood collection, and about 25 had tumor TCR-seq. General findings and caveats noted by the study authors: Because of the small sample size (n of about 30) and the many exploratory analyses performed, the results are intended to be regarded as hypothesis-generating. A pretreatment peripheral blood TCR clonality below the median was linked to improved progression-free and overall survival. Among patients with durable benefit, tumor-associated TCR clones showed greater expansion in peripheral blood 3 weeks after treatment started (n ≈ 20, p = 0.022).

The time point label, as the study defines it: pretreatment peripheral blood. The cohort comprised more than 25 patients with locally advanced or metastatic urothelial carcinoma treated at Memorial Sloan Kettering on a trial protocol. Peripheral blood mononuclear cells were collected pretreatment and during treatment, with between 1 and 8 total time points per patient. The Qiagen DNeasy Blood extraction kit was used to purify genomic DNA from total PBMCs and from tumor samples. Collected pretreatment and during treatment, PBMCs were isolated and stored as previously described. CDR1 and CDR2 (LNHDA, SQIVND) derive from the germline V gene (reference sequence). From cysteine to phenylalanine, the CDR3 is 13 amino acids long. Only the CDR3 DNA is retained, 39 bases long and in frame from the first base. The germline V end is reduced by 6 bases and the J end by 8 bases; junction bases left unmatched: 7.

Comments on this clone: This receptor's antigen is unknown. Nothing much larger sits one base from this clone, and base qualities are not available.

Each PCR received spiked-in synthetic TCR analog templates so that absolute template abundance could be estimated from read counts. The immunoSEQ assay was used to amplify TCRbeta CDR3 regions from genomic DNA with bias-controlled V and J gene primers. Rearranged TCRbeta segments were sequenced at approximately 20X coverage. In the source study's methods: Sequencing errors were corrected by clustering, and CDR3s were annotated against IMGT so that V, D and J genes could be assigned. Out-of-frame and stop-codon sequences were excluded, and only productive TCRbeta rearrangements were used in downstream analyses. Clonality was calculated as one minus the Shannon entropy normalized by the log of the number of unique productive sequences. Clones differing between time points or between blood and tumor were identified by Fisher's exact test with Benjamini-Hochberg correction at adjusted p below 0.01. The immuneACCESS repertoire file appears here via TCRdb, limited to in-frame rearrangements. These files lack a portion of the clones; in checked studies, under half of the deficit traces to unresolved V genes, and the cause of the others is not known. From that table come the V and J calls and clone size; the DNA was used to work out D and trimming. The sample table holds roughly 56,000 clones, of which 70% to 90% were seen once. The ten largest clones take up roughly 22% of the sample.

The chain couples TRBV19 to TRBJ2-1; 7 nucleotides in the junction match TRBD1. This material consisted of PBMCs, taken around atezolizumab (anti-PD-L1) treatment. This TCR came from a man in his 60s with urothelial cancer. Read as DNA, the sequence is TGTGCCAGTAGGCAACAGGGGTCCCATGAGCAGTTCTTC. The resulting protein is CASRQQGSHEQFF.